Below are 12 T cell receptor beta chains sequenced from a single sample in a study of T cells in localized non-small cell lung cancer. Only in-frame clones appear in the TCRdb table, and some are missing; sequencing was by immunoSEQ multiplex PCR. Among some 50,000 clones listed, around 86% were seen once. The sample was peripheral blood mononuclear cells, taken before any cancer treatment. These receptors came from a man between 40 and 70 years old with stage III lung adenocarcinoma.

The gene calls are TRBV5-4 and TRBJ1-1; D possibly corresponds to TRBD1 (5 bases). V was shortened by 4 bases and J by 8 bases, with 18 bases between the two germline ends. This CDR3 is 14 amino acids long. CDR1 SGHNT and CDR2 YYREEE come from the germline V gene (reference sequence). The CDR3 loop is CASSSRDRRWEAFF. The CDR3 nucleotides are TGTGCCAGCAGCAGCCGGGACCGTCGCTGGGAAGCTTTCTTT.

This clone was observed a few times. V gene TRBV7-8 combines with J gene TRBJ2-7; D not resolved. Between the trimmed V and J ends, which lost 5 bases and 5 bases, there was a span of 7 bases. The germline gives CDR1 SGHVS, CDR2 FQNEAQ. The CDR3 runs 11 residues. The CDR3: CASSTRNEQYF. CDR3 DNA: TGTGCCAGCAGCACCCGTAACGAGCAGTACTTC. Together with reference TRBV7-8 and TRBJ2-7, the CDR3 gives the full variable domain: GAGVSQSPRYKVAKRGQDVALRCDPISGHVSLFWYQQALGQGPEFLTYFQNEAQLDKSGLPSDRFFAERPEGSVSTLKIQRTQQEDSAVYLCASSTRNEQYFGPGTRLTVT.

The chain combines TRBV6-6 with TRBJ2-1; the D gene is possibly TRBD1 (5 bases). Germline CDR1 and CDR2: MNHNY and SVGAGI (reference sequence). Trimming left V 3 bases short and J 6 bases short, with 9 bases between. CDR3 length: 13 residues. The chain's CDR3 is CASSYRGPNEQFF. DNA for the CDR3: TGTGCCAGCAGTTATAGGGGCCCCAATGAGCAGTTCTTC.

The chain couples TRBV19 to TRBJ2-1; D call uncertain. Trimming cost V 6 bases and J 8 bases, with 23 bases left between them. Germline V CDR1 and CDR2: LNHDA, SQIVND (reference sequence). The CDR3 runs to 16 residues. The CDR3 DNA sequence: TGTGCCAGTAGCCGTAATAGGCCAGACGCTATCCATGAGCAGTTCTTC. It is translated as CASSRNRPDAIHEQFF.

This clone appeared a few times. The CDR3 bases are TGTGCCAGCAGCTCTATAGCTACGGCCCAGCAGTACTTC. It specifies CASSSIATAQQYF. The chain carries TRBV11-2 and TRBJ2-7, with D hard to call. This CDR3 has 13 amino acids. Germline values: CDR1 SGHAT, CDR2 FQNNGV. V was clipped by 4 bases and J by 8 bases, with 15 bases between them.

This rearrangement joins TRBV6-5 to TRBJ1-1; a weak D match, TRBD1 (5 bases). CDR1 is MNHEY and CDR2 is SVGAGI in the germline V gene. The V end lost 0 bases, the J end lost 4 bases, and 9 bases lay between the germline ends. CDR3 length equals 14 residues. In DNA form, the CDR3 reads TGTGCCAGCAGTTACTCGGGCGGGGGCACTGAAGCTTTCTTT. Protein: CASSYSGGGTEAFF.

The rearrangement joins TRBV6-5 to TRBJ1-2; possibly TRBD1 for D (6 bases). Trimming stripped 2 bases from V and 2 bases from J, with 12 bases between. The CDR3 runs to 15 residues. Germline V gene sequence: CDR1 MNHEY, CDR2 SVGAGI. The CDR3 DNA reads TGTGCCAGCAGTTACAGGGGGAAGGGGAACTATGGCTACACCTTC. Its protein is CASSYRGKGNYGYTF.

This clone showed up just a few times. V and J are TRBV28 and TRBJ2-1; D not certain. Deletions cut 3 bases from V and 0 bases from J, with 12 bases between. The CDR3 extends over 16 amino acids. CDR1 is MDHEN and CDR2 is SYDVKM in the germline V gene. The CDR3 sequence is CASSFESYYSYNEQFF. CDR3 nucleotide sequence: TGTGCCAGCAGTTTTGAATCCTATTACTCCTACAATGAGCAGTTCTTC.

There are a few counts of this clone. J is TRBJ1-6 and V is TRBV19; D gene ambiguous. CDR1 is LNHDA, CDR2 SQIVND, per germline (reference sequence). The V end was cut by 4 bases, the J end by 7 bases, with 11 bases between. CDR3 length: 14 residues. CDR3 DNA sequence: TGTGCCAGTAGTAGGGCAGCGGAGAATTCACCCCTCCACTTT. Amino acids: CASSRAAENSPLHF. Together with reference TRBV19 and TRBJ1-6, the CDR3 gives the full variable domain: DGGITQSPKYLFRKEGQNVTLSCEQNLNHDAMYWYRQDPGQGLRLIYYSQIVNDFQKGDIAEGYSVSREKKESFPLTVTSAQKNPTAFYLCASSRAAENSPLHFGNGTRLTVT.

The rearrangement joins TRBV15 to TRBJ2-5; TRBD1 is a possible D gene (5 bases). The CDR3 runs 17 residues. CDR1 and CDR2 from the germline V gene are LNHNV and YYDKDF (reference sequence). V gave up 0 bases and J gave up 1 base, with 15 bases separating them. CDR3: CATSREVAAGSQETQYF. CDR3 nucleotides: TGTGCCACCAGCAGAGAGGTGGCCGCAGGGTCCCAAGAGACCCAGTACTTC.

The chain is built from TRBV9 and TRBJ2-3; D is unresolved. Trimming pared 0 bases from V and 3 bases from J, leaving 2 bases between. The V gene's germline CDR1 is SGDLS and CDR2 YYNGEE. The CDR3 covers 12 residues. CDR3 nucleotides: TGTGCCAGCAGCGTAGCAACAGATACGCAGTATTTT. Protein product: CASSVATDTQYF. Full variable domain (remainder filled in from reference TRBV9 and TRBJ2-3): DSGVTQTPKHLITATGQRVTLRCSPRSGDLSVYWYQQSLDQGLQFLIQYYNGEERAKGNILERFSAQQFPDLHSELNLSSLELGDSALYFCASSVATDTQYFGPGTRLTVL.

The V gene is TRBV9, the J gene TRBJ2-1, with D tentatively TRBD1 or TRBD2 (6 bases each). Looked up from germline, CDR1 is SGDLS and CDR2 is YYNGEE. V was pared by 3 bases and J by 1 base, with 26 bases between. CDR3 length: 20 amino acids. As DNA, the CDR3 is TGTGCCAGCAGCGCCGTAGGAGGGGGGCTTATCAGGAGATCCTACAATGAGCAGTTCTTC. Translated: CASSAVGGGLIRRSYNEQFF.